This T cell receptor (beta chain) derives from a study of early T cells in non-severe SARS-CoV-2 infection (dated by TCRdb to the early 2020s). Broadly, across the study: Because TCR sequencing relied on bulk RNA taken from unsorted whole blood, pairing of alpha and beta chains was not possible.

From the germline V gene, CDR1 is SGHTA and CDR2 is FQGNSA. V sheds 5 bases and J sheds 1 base, leaving 11 bases between their ends. From the cysteine through the phenylalanine, the CDR3 covers 14 amino acids. Left in the record is the CDR3 DNA by itself, 42 bases read in frame from the first base. Overall study results and their limits: VDJdb matching was skewed toward anti-spike CD8 responses and likely underestimated virus-specific expansions by missing private and CD4 specificities.

Library construction relied on 5' RACE. Sequenced on a NextSeq 500. In the TCR library protocol, unique molecular identifiers were attached to individual cDNA molecules to correct for PCR bias and sequencing error. Both TCR alpha and beta chains were sequenced, and tight co-correlation was observed between alpha and beta sequence abundances in each sample. In the source study's methods: Decombinator V4 was used to annotate TCR sequences for V gene, J gene and CDR3. Expanded TCRs were defined as changing significantly between any two time points under a Poisson model with p below 0.0001. Abundances of TCRs were expressed as counts per million after normalisation to the total number of TCRs sequenced in each sample. TRAV1-2 paired with TRAJ12, TRAJ20 or TRAJ33 defined MAIT TCRs, while TRAV10 paired with TRAJ18 defined iNKT TCRs. VDJdb, accessed on 1 November 2021, was searched for TCRs annotated for CMV, EBV and SARS-CoV-2, and TCRs annotated for more than one antigen were excluded. TCRdb's own reprocessing of the public reads used fastp at Q25 and MiXCR and kept productive beta chains. Every distinct CDR3 protein forms one entry, paired with its most common genes and DNA. For this entry, the V and J calls and clone size follow TCRdb and not the study's own pipeline. Counted in this sample were 60,000 to 75,000 distinct CDR3 sequences; 3.5% to 6% of them appeared once. The ten most abundant clones make up more than 3% of the sample.

This clonotype was recorded at least ten times. No antigen is known for it. Base qualities are not at hand, and no much larger clone is one base apart. Set within a cohort of healthcare workers in London, UK, this nested case-control study involved weekly PCR testing of nasopharyngeal swabs along with blood sampling. Healthcare workers were recruited between 23 and 31 March 2020, during the week of the UK lockdown, and were followed weekly for up to about 15 weeks. The rearranged segments are TRBV7-2 and TRBJ1-1, with no D gene named confidently. This clonotype originated in an adult who was a healthcare worker with PCR-confirmed SARS-CoV-2 infection or an uninfected control (not recorded which). The donor label of this sample is uncertain. Here the sequenced sample was whole blood, taken at baseline. The nucleotide sequence reads TGTGCCAGCAGCCGCCGAGGCTCGAACACTGAAGCTTTCTTT. Translated, this gives CASSRRGSNTEAFF.